What follows describes a single T cell receptor beta chain. Original methodology: Nucleated cell number was recorded as an estimate derived from reference gene primer amplification. Profiled with immunoSEQ multiplex PCR; TCRdb holds only in-frame clones, not every one. Clone size and V and J calls were adopted from that table, with D and trimming inferred from the DNA. The table includes 35,000 to 55,000 clones, roughly nine tenths detected once. This sample was taken from a study of blood T cell repertoires in COVID-19. Across the study: Some COVID-19 samples were acute and others convalescent; all came from the United States, Italy and Spain. In each case, the material was cDNA or gDNA derived from T cells, B-cell-depleted T cells, or PBMCs.

The TCR sequence derives from a man in his 70s with active COVID-19. Sequencing was performed on peripheral blood.

CDR3 residues: CASSQGRSTDTQYF. Here the CDR3 DNA reads TGCGCCAGCAGCCAGGGGCGCAGCACAGATACGCAGTATTTT. The chain links TRBV5-1 to TRBJ2-3, with D perhaps matching TRBD1 (6 bases). Germline V gene lookup returns CDR1 SGHRS and CDR2 YFSETQ. This CDR3 region has 14 residues. Trimming shortened V by 4 bases and J by 0 bases, and 9 bases separated the two germline ends.